The 27 T cell receptor beta chains below come from one sample, sequenced in a study of control samples from healthy donors and cancer patients. Measured with immunoSEQ multiplex PCR; TCRdb has only the in-frame clones, and not every one. Among about 150,000 clones, approximately 93% were seen once, and the ten largest hold 8.5%. The specimen was blood. The receptors originated from a woman aged 40 to 50 in good health.

V and J are TRBV7-9 and TRBJ2-1, with D possibly TRBD2 on 5 matching bases. Germline loops: CDR1 SEHNR, CDR2 FQNEAQ (reference sequence). Trimming took off 3 bases at V and 6 bases at J, with 15 bases between the two ends. CDR3 length: 15 residues. The CDR3 bases are TGTGCCAGCAGCTTTTCTAGCTGGATATCCAATGAGCAGTTCTTC. It translates to CASSFSSWISNEQFF.

The CDR3 sequence is CASSLEGLAYNEQFF. CDR3 in DNA: TGCGCCAGCAGCTTGGAGGGACTAGCATACAATGAGCAGTTCTTC. This chain connects TRBV5-1 to TRBJ2-1; 9 positions match TRBD2. CDR3 size: 15 residues. The germline gives CDR1 SGHRS, CDR2 YFSETQ. J lost 4 bases, V lost 0 bases, and 2 bases had no gene match.

This clone was counted a single time. The V gene is TRBV6-2 or TRBV6-3, the J gene TRBJ1-2; D gene uncertain. Trimming shortened V by 0 bases and J by 0 bases, and 20 bases separated the two germline ends. Germline CDR1 and CDR2: MNHEY and SVGEGT. The CDR3 contains 19 residues. The CDR3 here is CASSYSKGYNSVPNYGYTF. The DNA for the CDR3 is TGTGCCAGCAGTTACTCGAAGGGATACAACTCGGTCCCTAACTATGGCTACACCTTC.

The chain carries TRBV10-3 and TRBJ1-1; a possible D gene is TRBD1 (6 bases). There are 12 residues in the CDR3. Germline assignment: CDR1 ENHRY and CDR2 SYGVKD. With 6 bases removed from V and 6 bases from J, the gap between germline ends came to 11 bases. The CDR3 DNA reads TGTGCCATCAGCCGGACAGTCGCTGAAGCTTTCTTT. It yields the protein CAISRTVAEAFF.

The chain links TRBV2 to TRBJ1-4; a weak D match, TRBD1 (5 bases). V was clipped by 4 bases and J by 8 bases, with 17 bases between them. Germline assignment: CDR1 SNHLY and CDR2 FYNNEI. The length of the CDR3 is 15 residues. The CDR3 is CASSGGQSEGEKLFF. In DNA form, the CDR3 reads TGTGCCAGCAGTGGCGGACAATCCGAGGGGGAAAAACTGTTTTTT.

The chain employs TRBV6-2 or TRBV6-3 and TRBJ2-7; unclear D gene. The CDR3 is made up of 13 amino acids. Germline V gives CDR1 MNHEY, CDR2 SVGEGT. Trimming left V 4 bases short and J 0 bases short, with 7 bases between. CDR3 protein: CASSLWSSYEQYF. The CDR3, as DNA: TGTGCCAGCAGTTTGTGGAGCTCCTACGAGCAGTACTTC.

This chain uses TRBV18 with TRBJ1-5, with 7 bases matching TRBD1. The junction had 2 bases not matched to a gene; V was cut back by 0 bases and J by 0 bases. Germline lookup yields CDR1 KGHSH and CDR2 LQKENI. There are 16 residues in the CDR3. Here the CDR3 DNA reads TGTGCCAGCTCACCACCGGGGACAGATAGCAATCAGCCCCAGCATTTT. It specifies CASSPPGTDSNQPQHF.

The chain employs TRBV14 and TRBJ2-7; 7 bases fit TRBD2. The germline CDR1 and CDR2 sequences are SGHDN and FVKESK. This CDR3 comprises 18 residues. Trimming at V came to 1 base and at J to 1 base, leaving 13 bases not matched to a gene. The CDR3 region is CASSQAKLAGVQSYEQYF. The CDR3, as DNA: TGTGCCAGCAGCCAAGCGAAGTTGGCGGGAGTACAGTCCTACGAGCAGTACTTC. The variable domain in full, with the rest retrieved from reference TRBV14 and TRBJ2-7, is EAGVTQFPSHSVIEKGQTVTLRCDPISGHDNLYWYRRVMGKEIKFLLHFVKESKQDESGMPNNRFLAERTGGTYSTLKVQPAELEDSGVYFCASSQAKLAGVQSYEQYFGPGTRLTVT.

The chain links TRBV30 to TRBJ2-5; D possibly uses TRBD1 or TRBD2 (5 bases each). This CDR3 comprises 12 residues. CDR1 and CDR2 (germline): GTSNPN, SVGIG (reference sequence). Trimming took off 8 bases at V and 5 bases at J, with 15 bases between the two ends. CDR3 sequence: CARGPSGETQYF. Written as DNA, the CDR3 is TGTGCCAGGGGCCCTTCGGGGGAGACCCAGTACTTC.

V and J are TRBV28 and TRBJ2-7; D unclear. The germline V gene encodes CDR1 MDHEN and CDR2 SYDVKM. The V end lost 7 bases, the J end lost 4 bases, and 5 bases lay between the germline ends. The CDR3 extends over 10 amino acids. The CDR3 nucleotides are TGTGCCAGCACCTCTTACGAGCAGTACTTC. It codes for CASTSYEQYF.

CDR3 loop: CASSQGFRRRTDTQYF. For the CDR3, the DNA is TGTGCCAGCAGCCAGGGGTTCCGGCGGCGCACAGATACGCAGTATTTT. The chain employs TRBV14 and TRBJ2-3; the D is unclear. The germline gives CDR1 SGHDN, CDR2 FVKESK. Trimming left V 3 bases short and J 1 base short, with 14 bases between. The CDR3 extends over 16 amino acids. Combining the CDR3 with reference TRBV14 and TRBJ2-3 gives the whole variable domain EAGVTQFPSHSVIEKGQTVTLRCDPISGHDNLYWYRRVMGKEIKFLLHFVKESKQDESGMPNNRFLAERTGGTYSTLKVQPAELEDSGVYFCASSQGFRRRTDTQYFGPGTRLTVL.

The chain combines TRBV7-2 with TRBJ1-5; D remains unclear. This CDR3 comprises 12 residues. CDR1 is SGHTA and CDR2 is FQGNSA in the germline V gene. V was cut by 3 bases and J by 3 bases, with 3 bases left in between. The CDR3: CASSFINQPQHF. Written as DNA, the CDR3 is TGTGCCAGCAGCTTTATCAATCAGCCCCAGCATTTT. The whole variable domain, filled in from reference TRBV7-2 and TRBJ1-5, reads GAGVSQSPSNKVTEKGKDVELRCDPISGHTALYWYRQSLGQGLEFLIYFQGNSAPDKSGLPSDRFSAERTGGSVSTLTIQRTQQEDSAVYLCASSFINQPQHFGDGTRLSIL.

The chain uses TRBV28 and TRBJ1-2, with no clear D. CDR1 is MDHEN and CDR2 is SYDVKM in the germline V gene. The germline V and J ends were trimmed by 7 bases and 0 bases, with 6 bases remaining between them. The CDR3 is 12 amino acids. In DNA, the CDR3 is TGTGCCAGCAAAGGACCTAACTATGGCTACACCTTC. Translated: CASKGPNYGYTF.

This chain joins TRBV7-9 and TRBJ1-2, with D unclear. This CDR3 has 11 residues. V dropped 5 bases and J dropped 8 bases, with 9 bases sitting between them. Germline CDR1 is SEHNR and CDR2 is FQNEAQ (reference sequence). The CDR3 spells CASSAVSGYTF. The CDR3 nucleotides read TGTGCCAGCAGCGCAGTCTCAGGCTACACCTTC.

The chain carries TRBV6-6 and TRBJ2-1, with a tentative D call TRBD2 (5 bases). The V and J ends lost 8 bases and 3 bases respectively, with 17 bases between them. Germline assignment: CDR1 MNHNY and CDR2 SVGAGI (reference sequence). The CDR3 has 15 residues. Here the CDR3 DNA reads TGTGCCAGCGTACCGCGGGTTTATGGCTACAATGAGCAGTTCTTC. This translates into CASVPRVYGYNEQFF.

The CDR3 bases are TGTGCCAGCAGTTACGGAACAGGGGGCGTCTATGGCTACACCTTC. Its protein is CASSYGTGGVYGYTF. This chain links TRBV6-2 or TRBV6-3 with TRBJ1-2; TRBD1 matches 9 bases. The germline CDR1 and CDR2 sequences are MNHEY and SVGEGT. Trimming cost V 2 bases and J 4 bases; bases outside gene matches: 5. This CDR3 has 15 amino acids.

The chain combines TRBV4-3 with TRBJ1-5; the D gene is possibly TRBD1 (5 bases). This CDR3 has 15 amino acids. V lost 1 base, J lost 2 bases, and 9 bases lay in between. Germline V gives CDR1 LGHNA, CDR2 YSLEER. The CDR3 sequence: CASSQGGAGNQPQHF. The CDR3 DNA reads TGCGCCAGCAGCCAAGGTGGGGCGGGCAATCAGCCCCAGCATTTT.

The gene calls are TRBV2 and TRBJ2-5; no clear D. The CDR3 loop spans 15 amino acids. The V and J ends lost 4 bases and 1 base respectively, with 13 bases between them. Germline V lookup: CDR1 SNHLY, CDR2 FYNNEI. DNA of the CDR3: TGTGCCAGCAGTGTAGGTCCAGCCACCCAAGAGACCCAGTACTTC. Amino acid sequence: CASSVGPATQETQYF.

The chain carries TRBV7-8 and TRBJ1-4; D call uncertain. Deletions cut 4 bases from V and 5 bases from J, with 14 bases between. This CDR3 spans 15 amino acids. From germline, CDR1 is SGHVS and CDR2 FQNEAQ. The CDR3 protein is CASSSKLDWNEKLFF. CDR3 DNA sequence: TGTGCCAGCAGCTCGAAATTAGACTGGAATGAAAAACTGTTTTTT. The full variable domain, in which reference TRBV7-8 and TRBJ1-4 provide the parts outside the CDR3, is GAGVSQSPRYKVAKRGQDVALRCDPISGHVSLFWYQQALGQGPEFLTYFQNEAQLDKSGLPSDRFFAERPEGSVSTLKIQRTQQEDSAVYLCASSSKLDWNEKLFFGSGTQLSVL.

The rearrangement joins TRBV6-5 to TRBJ1-1, with 8 bases lining up with TRBD1. The germline V gene has CDR1 MNHEY and CDR2 SVGAGI. The CDR3 runs 15 residues. V lost 5 bases and J lost 1; bases outside the gene matches: 6. The CDR3, as DNA: TGTGCCAGCAGTCTTCGGACAGGGTCGAACACTGAAGCTTTCTTT. It is translated as CASSLRTGSNTEAFF.

This clone was seen a single time. The genes are TRBV10-3 and TRBJ2-2; tentatively, D is TRBD2 (6 bases). Trimming took 7 bases from V and 3 from J, leaving 15 bases between them. Germline CDR1 reads ENHRY; CDR2 reads SYGVKD. The CDR3 extends over 15 amino acids. CDR3 residues: CAITPTGLDTGELFF. The CDR3 region has the DNA TGTGCCATCACCCCCACGGGACTGGACACCGGGGAGCTGTTTTTT.

V is TRBV13 and J is TRBJ2-5; TRBD1 agrees at 7 bases. CDR1 and CDR2 from the germline V gene are PRHDT and FYEKMQ (reference sequence). This CDR3 spans 14 amino acids. V was pared by 6 bases and J by 2 bases, with 6 bases of the junction left unmatched. The chain's CDR3 is CASRYRGPQETQYF. The CDR3 bases are TGTGCCAGCAGGTACAGGGGACCTCAAGAGACCCAGTACTTC.

The gene calls are TRBV4-1 and TRBJ2-5; perhaps TRBD1 as D (5 bases). CDR1 is MGHRA and CDR2 is YSYEKL in the germline V gene. This CDR3 contains 14 residues. The germline V and J ends were trimmed by 2 bases and 4 bases, with 11 bases remaining between them. The CDR3 DNA reads TGCGCCAGCAGCCAACCCTCCAGGGCAGAGACCCAGTACTTC. It yields the protein CASSQPSRAETQYF.

The genes are TRBV13 and TRBJ1-2; D ambiguous. Germline CDR1 is PRHDT and CDR2 is FYEKMQ (reference sequence). V dropped 5 bases and J dropped 8 bases, with 15 bases sitting between them. The CDR3 consists of 13 residues. CDR3 bases: TGTGCCAGCAGCAAAGTACGTGGTGGGGGCTACACCTTC. Its protein is CASSKVRGGGYTF.

This clone has only one observation. The V and J genes are TRBV7-8 and TRBJ2-5; tentatively, D is TRBD1 (5 bases). Germline values: CDR1 SGHVS, CDR2 FQNEAQ. The CDR3 contains 15 residues. The V and J ends lost 4 bases and 7 bases respectively, with 19 bases between them. The CDR3 sequence: CASSSRTLSPGTQYF. The CDR3 DNA sequence: TGTGCCAGCAGCTCCCGGACACTGTCCCCAGGGACCCAGTACTTC.

This chain joins TRBV9 and TRBJ1-3; TRBD1 is a possible D gene (5 bases). Germline CDR1 and CDR2: SGDLS and YYNGEE. This CDR3 has 15 amino acids. V was trimmed by 5 bases and J by 0 bases, leaving 12 bases between them. The CDR3 DNA reads TGTGCCAGCAGTAGTACAGGCCTCTCTGGAAACACCATATATTTT. Protein product: CASSSTGLSGNTIYF.

The chain is built from TRBV6-2 or TRBV6-3 and TRBJ1-2; D is undetermined. V lost 6 bases and J lost 3, with 5 bases in between. CDR3 length equals 11 residues. The germline V gene has CDR1 MNHEY and CDR2 SVGEGT. For the CDR3, the DNA is TGTGCCAGCAGCGAACACTATGGCTACACCTTC. Its protein product is CASSEHYGYTF.